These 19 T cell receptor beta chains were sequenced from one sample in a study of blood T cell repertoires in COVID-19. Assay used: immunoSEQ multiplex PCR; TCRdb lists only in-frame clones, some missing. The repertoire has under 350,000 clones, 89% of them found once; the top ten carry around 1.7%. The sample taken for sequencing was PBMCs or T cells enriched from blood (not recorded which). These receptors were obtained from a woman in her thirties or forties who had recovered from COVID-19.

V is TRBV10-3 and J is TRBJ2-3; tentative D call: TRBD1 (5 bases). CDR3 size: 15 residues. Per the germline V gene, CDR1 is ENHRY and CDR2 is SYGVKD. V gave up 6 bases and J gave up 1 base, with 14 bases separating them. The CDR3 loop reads CAISSGKTGTDTQYF. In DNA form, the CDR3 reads TGTGCCATCAGCTCAGGGAAGACGGGCACAGATACGCAGTATTTT.

The chain's CDR3 is CASSVGGVWGYTF. The CDR3 coding sequence is TGTGCCAGCAGTGTAGGGGGAGTGTGGGGCTACACCTTC. This chain joins TRBV6-4 and TRBJ1-2, with D perhaps matching TRBD1 (6 bases). Per the germline V gene, CDR1 is MRHNA and CDR2 is SNTAGT. The CDR3 has 13 residues. The V end was cut by 4 bases, the J end by 8 bases, with 14 bases between.

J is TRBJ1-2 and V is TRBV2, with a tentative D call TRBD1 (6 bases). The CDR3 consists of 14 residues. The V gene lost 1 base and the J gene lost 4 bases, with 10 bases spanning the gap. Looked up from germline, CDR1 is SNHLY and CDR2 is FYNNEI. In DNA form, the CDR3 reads TGTGCCAGCAGTGAAGTCGCCAGGGGCTATGGCTACACCTTC. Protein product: CASSEVARGYGYTF.

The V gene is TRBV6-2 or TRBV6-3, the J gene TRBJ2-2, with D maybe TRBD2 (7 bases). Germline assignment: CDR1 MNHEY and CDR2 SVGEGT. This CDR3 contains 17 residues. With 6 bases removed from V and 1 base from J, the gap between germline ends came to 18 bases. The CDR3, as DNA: TGTGCCAGCAGCGGACCACGGGGGGCAGAGAACACCGGGGAGCTGTTTTTT. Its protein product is CASSGPRGAENTGELFF.

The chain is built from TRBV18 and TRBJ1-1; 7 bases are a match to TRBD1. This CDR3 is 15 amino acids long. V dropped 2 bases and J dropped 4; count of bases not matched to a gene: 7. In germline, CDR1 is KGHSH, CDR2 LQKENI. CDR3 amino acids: CASSPGQGVGTEAFF. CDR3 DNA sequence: TGTGCCAGCTCACCAGGGCAGGGGGTGGGCACTGAAGCTTTCTTT.

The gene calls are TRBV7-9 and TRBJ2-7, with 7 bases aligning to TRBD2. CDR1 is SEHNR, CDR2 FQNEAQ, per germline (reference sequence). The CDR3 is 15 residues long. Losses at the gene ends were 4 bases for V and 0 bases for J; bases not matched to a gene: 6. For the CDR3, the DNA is TGTGCCAGCAGCTCCACTAGCGCCAGCTCCTACGAGCAGTACTTC. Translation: CASSSTSASSYEQYF.

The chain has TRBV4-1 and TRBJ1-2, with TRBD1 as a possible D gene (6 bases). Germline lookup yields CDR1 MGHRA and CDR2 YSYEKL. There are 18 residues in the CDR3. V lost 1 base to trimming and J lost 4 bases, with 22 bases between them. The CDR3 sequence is CASSQGGRGRLGGYGYTF. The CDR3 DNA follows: TGCGCCAGCAGCCAAGGAGGTCGGGGTCGATTAGGGGGCTATGGCTACACCTTC.

CDR3: CASSSELSYNEQFF. For the CDR3, the DNA is TGTGCCAGCAGCAGTGAATTATCCTACAATGAGCAGTTCTTC. The chain links TRBV6-6 to TRBJ2-1; D uncertain. V lost 6 bases and J lost 1, with 10 bases in between. CDR3 length equals 14 residues. Germline V CDR1 and CDR2: MNHNY, SVGAGI (reference sequence).

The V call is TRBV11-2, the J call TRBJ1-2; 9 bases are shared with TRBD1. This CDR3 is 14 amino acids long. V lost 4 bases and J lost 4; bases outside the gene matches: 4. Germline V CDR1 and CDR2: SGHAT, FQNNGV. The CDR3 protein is CASSSRTGAYGYTF. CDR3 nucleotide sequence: TGTGCCAGCAGCTCCAGGACAGGGGCCTATGGCTACACCTTC.

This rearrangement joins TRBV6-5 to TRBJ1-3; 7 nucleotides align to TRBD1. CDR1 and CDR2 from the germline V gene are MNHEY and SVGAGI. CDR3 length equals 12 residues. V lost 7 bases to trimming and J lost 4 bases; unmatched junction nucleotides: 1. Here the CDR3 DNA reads TGTGCCAGCAAGACAGGGGGAAACACCATATATTTT. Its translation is CASKTGGNTIYF.

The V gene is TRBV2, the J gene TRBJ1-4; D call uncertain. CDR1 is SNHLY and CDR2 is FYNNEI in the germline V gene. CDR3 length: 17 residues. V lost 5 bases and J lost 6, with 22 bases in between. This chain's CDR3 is CASSRGPPGISDEKLFF. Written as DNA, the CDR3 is TGTGCCAGCAGTCGAGGGCCCCCTGGGATTTCGGATGAAAAACTGTTTTTT.

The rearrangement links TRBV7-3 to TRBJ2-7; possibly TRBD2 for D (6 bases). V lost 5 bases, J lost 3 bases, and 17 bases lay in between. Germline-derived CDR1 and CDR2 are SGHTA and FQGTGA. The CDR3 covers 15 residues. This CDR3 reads CASSVFIPGDYEQYF. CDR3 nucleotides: TGTGCCAGCAGCGTTTTCATTCCGGGAGACTACGAGCAGTACTTC.

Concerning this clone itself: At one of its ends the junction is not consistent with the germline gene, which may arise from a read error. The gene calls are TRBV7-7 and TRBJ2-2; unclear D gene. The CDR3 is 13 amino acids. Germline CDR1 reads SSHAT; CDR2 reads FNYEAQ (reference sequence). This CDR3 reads CASSLDRTGELFF. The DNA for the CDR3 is TGTGCTAGCAGCTTAGATAGAACCGGGGAGCTGTTTTTT. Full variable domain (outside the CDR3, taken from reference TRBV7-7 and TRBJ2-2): GAGVSQSPRYKVTKRGQDVTLRCDPISSHATLYWYQQALGQGPEFLTYFNYEAQPDKSGLPSDRFSAERPEGSISTLTIQRTEQRDSAMYRCASSLDRTGELFFGEGSRLTVL.

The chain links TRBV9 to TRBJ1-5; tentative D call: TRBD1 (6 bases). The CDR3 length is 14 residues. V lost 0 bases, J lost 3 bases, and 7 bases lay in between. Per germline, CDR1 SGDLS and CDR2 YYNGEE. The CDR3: CASSVGDTNQPQHF. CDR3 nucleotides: TGTGCCAGCAGCGTAGGGGACACCAATCAGCCCCAGCATTTT. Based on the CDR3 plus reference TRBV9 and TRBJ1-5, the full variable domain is DSGVTQTPKHLITATGQRVTLRCSPRSGDLSVYWYQQSLDQGLQFLIQYYNGEERAKGNILERFSAQQFPDLHSELNLSSLELGDSALYFCASSVGDTNQPQHFGDGTRLSIL.

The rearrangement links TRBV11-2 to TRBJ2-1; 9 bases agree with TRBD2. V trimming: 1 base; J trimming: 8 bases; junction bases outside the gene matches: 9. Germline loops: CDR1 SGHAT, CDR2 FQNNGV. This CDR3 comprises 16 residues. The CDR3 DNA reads TGTGCCAGCAGCTTAGTCCCGGGACTAGCTAGCCATGAGCAGTTCTTC. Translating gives CASSLVPGLASHEQFF.

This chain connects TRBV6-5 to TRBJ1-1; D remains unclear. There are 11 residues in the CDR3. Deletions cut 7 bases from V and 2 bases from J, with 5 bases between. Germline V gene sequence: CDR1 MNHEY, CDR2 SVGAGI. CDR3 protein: CASNGNTEAFF. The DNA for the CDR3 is TGTGCCAGCAATGGCAACACTGAAGCTTTCTTT.

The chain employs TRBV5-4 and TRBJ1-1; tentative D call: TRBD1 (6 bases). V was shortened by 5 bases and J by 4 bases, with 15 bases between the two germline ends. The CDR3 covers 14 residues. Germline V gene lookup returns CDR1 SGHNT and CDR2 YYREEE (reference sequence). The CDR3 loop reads CASSRGGRITEAFF. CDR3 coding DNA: TGTGCCAGCAGTCGGGGGGGGCGCATCACTGAAGCTTTCTTT.

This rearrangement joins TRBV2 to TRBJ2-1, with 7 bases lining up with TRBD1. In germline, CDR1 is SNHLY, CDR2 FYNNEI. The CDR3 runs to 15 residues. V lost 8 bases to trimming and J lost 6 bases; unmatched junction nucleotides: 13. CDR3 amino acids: CASLGEGALGNEQFF. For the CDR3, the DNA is TGTGCCAGCCTGGGAGAGGGGGCCTTAGGCAATGAGCAGTTCTTC.

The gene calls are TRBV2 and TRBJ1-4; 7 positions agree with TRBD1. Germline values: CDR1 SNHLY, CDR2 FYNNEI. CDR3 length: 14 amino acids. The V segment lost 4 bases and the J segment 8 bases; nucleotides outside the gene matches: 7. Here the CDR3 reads CASSVGGIWEKLFF. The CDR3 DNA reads TGTGCCAGCAGTGTAGGGGGCATATGGGAAAAACTGTTTTTT.